Here is one TCR beta chain with its context. Many counts were recorded for this clonotype. The antigen it binds to is not known. No base-level quality is on record; no much larger clone is a single base apart. The ophthalmopathy patients had moderately to severely active disease, with a Clinical Activity Score of 3 or higher, a NOSPECS grade of 4 or higher, and a disease duration of less than 3 months. Patients were excluded if they had other autoimmune diseases, uncontrolled infections, pregnancy or lactation. Diagnosis was based on clinical symptoms, serum thyroxine, TRAb, thyroid ultrasound and orbital computed tomography. Using Ficoll-Paque density gradient centrifugation, PBMCs were isolated from about 10 ml of fresh peripheral blood. Total RNA was extracted using Trizol reagent, and RNA quality was checked on an Agilent 2100 Bioanalyzer. The data stem from a study of Graves' ophthalmopathy and Graves' hyperthyroidism listed by TCRdb under 2018. Study-level background: Peripheral blood samples were taken at the time of initial diagnosis, before any treatment was given. In a handful of hyperthyroidism patients, the T-cell repertoire of thyroid tissue was compared with the T-cell repertoire of blood. TCR beta repertoire signatures were used to distinguish Graves' ophthalmopathy from Graves' hyperthyroidism and to predict progression to ophthalmopathy. Once sampling was done, hyperthyroidism patients were given methimazole at a starting dose of 30 mg daily, while ophthalmopathy patients were given high-dose intravenous methylprednisolone. An independent validation cohort comprised 18 to 20 hyperthyroidism patients and 15 to 17 patients who later progressed from hyperthyroidism to ophthalmopathy. In total, around 130 blood samples were TCR-sequenced: approximately 42 ophthalmopathy, over 70 hyperthyroidism and some 17 hyperthyroidism-to-ophthalmopathy patients. To explore V-J signatures distinguishing ophthalmopathy from hyperthyroidism, a discovery set of 100 patients (around 42 ophthalmopathy, over 55 stable hyperthyroidism) was enrolled.

V is reduced by 4 bases and J by 0 bases, leaving a spacing of 25 bases between them. CDR1 and CDR2 are read off the germline V gene as SGHVS and FQNEAQ. The CDR3 numbers 20 residues from cysteine through phenylalanine. The read is trimmed to its CDR3 DNA, 60 bases read in frame from base 1. For repertoire sequencing, the TCR beta CDR3 regions were amplified from RNA transcripts. HTBI primers and the Qiagen OneStep RT-PCR kit were used in a first-round RT-PCR, which was followed by a second-round multiplex PCR, size selection and purification. The libraries underwent paired-end sequencing with 100 bp reads on an Illumina HiSeq2000. Per the authors' processing: Reads were processed with SOAPnuke, discarding reads with adapters, uncalled bases, mean Phred below 15, or no exact constant-primer or identifier match. COPE v1.2.5 was used to merge the high-quality paired reads. Each unique nucleotide sequence was defined as a clonotype, and clonotypes were aligned to IMGT TRB V, D and J references with MiTCR v1.1. The analysis was limited to V-J combinations with a frequency above 0.0001, which together covered 99% to 99.2% of repertoires. For each V-J combination, a TCR clonal expansion and chaos score was defined as the ratio of F50 clonal expansion to chaos observed in the TCRdist matrix. Welch's t-statistics and random forest were used to narrow the features down to 10 to 15 V-J combinations, which were then fed into a naive Bayes classifier. The Morisita-Horn index was used to measure how similar the thyroid and blood repertoires were. TCRdb redid the processing of the public reads, applying fastp at Q25 and MiXCR, and retained in-frame beta chains. Each record represents a unique CDR3 protein, reported with the most common genes and DNA among its rows. The V and J calls were determined by TCRdb, not by the authors. The sample includes about 640,000 distinct CDR3 sequences, with roughly 41% observed a single time. More than 3% of the sample is in the top ten clones.

Study-wide findings and limitations: In cross-validation, the 13-signature model distinguished ophthalmopathy from stable hyperthyroidism with less than 90% sensitivity and 81% to 82% specificity, while in the test set the corresponding values were roughly 80% and 75%. In validation, the model predicted ophthalmopathy progression with about 71% sensitivity and roughly 72% specificity; some 13 predicted patients were CT-confirmed with GO in a median of about 6.2 months. No statistical method was used to predetermine the sample size, and group allocation was not hidden from the investigators. Among expanded thyroid clonotypes with frequency above 0.001, most also showed up in blood, which suggests that blood repertoires may reflect the thyroid immune response.

The sample consisted of peripheral blood. The TCR comes from an adult man with Graves' ophthalmopathy. The sequence joins TRBV7-8 to TRBJ1-5, with TRBD1 perhaps the D gene, on 6 matching bases. The DNA sequence follows: TGTGCCAGCAGCTCCGAAGGCACACGACCGGGGGCTTATAGCAATCAGCCCCAGCATTTT. Translation gives CASSSEGTRPGAYSNQPQHF.